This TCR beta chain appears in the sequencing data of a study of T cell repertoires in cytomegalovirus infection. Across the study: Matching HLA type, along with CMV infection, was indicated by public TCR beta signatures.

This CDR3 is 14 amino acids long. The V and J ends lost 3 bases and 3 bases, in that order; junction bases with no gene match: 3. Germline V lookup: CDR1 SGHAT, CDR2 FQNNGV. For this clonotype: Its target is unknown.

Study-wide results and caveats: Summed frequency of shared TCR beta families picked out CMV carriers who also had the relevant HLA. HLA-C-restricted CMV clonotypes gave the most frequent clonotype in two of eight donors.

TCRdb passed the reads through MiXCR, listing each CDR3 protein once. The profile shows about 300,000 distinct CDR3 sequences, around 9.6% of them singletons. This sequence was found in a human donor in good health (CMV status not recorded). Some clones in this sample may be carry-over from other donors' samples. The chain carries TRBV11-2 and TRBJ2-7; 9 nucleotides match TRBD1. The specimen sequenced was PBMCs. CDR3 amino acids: CASSLEGQGYEQYF. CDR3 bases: TGTGCCAGCAGCTTGGAGGGACAGGGCTACGAGCAGTACTTC. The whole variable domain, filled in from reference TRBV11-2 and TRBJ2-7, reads EAGVAQSPRYKIIEKRQSVAFWCNPISGHATLYWYQQILGQGPKLLIQFQNNGVVDDSQLPKDRFSAERLKGVDSTLKIQPAKLEDSAVYLCASSLEGQGYEQYFGPGTRLTVT.